These 4 T cell receptor beta chains were sequenced from one sample in a study of identical twins. TCRdb analysed the 5' RACE reads with MiXCR anew, one entry per CDR3 protein. The repertoire has 200,000 to 250,000 distinct CDR3 sequences, roughly 7.1% of them found once; the top ten carry approximately 14%. The same data also went into a second study, on T cells expressing NK-cell markers.

The sequenced material came from CD8+ T cells sorted from blood. Receptor source: a woman under 30 in good health.

This clonotype was picked up many times. The gene calls are TRBV20-1 and TRBJ1-5; 10 bases are shared with TRBD1. CDR3 length: 14 residues. Trimming took 3 bases from V and 1 from J; bases not matched to a gene: 0. The V gene's germline CDR1 is DFQATT and CDR2 SNEGSKA (reference sequence). This CDR3 reads CSARDRGSNQPQHF. In nucleotides, the CDR3 is TGCAGTGCTAGGGACAGGGGGAGCAATCAGCCCCAGCATTTT.

In this sample, this clonotype turned up many times. The chain has TRBV4-3 and TRBJ2-7, with D perhaps matching TRBD1 (5 bases). V was cut by 4 bases and J by 6 bases, with 16 bases left in between. CDR3 length equals 14 residues. The germline CDR1 and CDR2 sequences are LGHNA and YSLEER. In nucleotides, the CDR3 is TGCGCCAGCAGCCGGACAAACCAGGACGGCGAGCAGTACTTC. Its protein product is CASSRTNQDGEQYF.

This clonotype was counted a few times. The V call is TRBV5-1, the J call TRBJ2-1, with 10 bases that match TRBD1. Germline V gene sequence: CDR1 SGHRS, CDR2 YFSETQ. The CDR3 runs 13 residues. J gave up 7 bases and V 5 bases, and 3 bases lay outside the gene matches. Written as DNA, the CDR3 is TGCGCCAGCAGGGGACAGGGGCGTAATGAGCAGTTCTTC. Translation gives CASRGQGRNEQFF.

This clonotype has ten or more counts. J is TRBJ2-7 and V is TRBV11-2; 10 positions match TRBD1. Looked up from germline, CDR1 is SGHAT and CDR2 is FQNNGV. The V gene end was trimmed by 4 bases and the J gene end by 3 bases; junction bases not matched to a gene: 6. The CDR3 spans 15 residues. The CDR3 is CASSSGQGSYYEQYF. The CDR3 nucleotides are TGTGCCAGCAGCTCGGGACAGGGGTCATACTACGAGCAGTACTTC.